A single sample gave rise to the 14 T cell receptor beta chains below, sequenced in a study of blood T cell repertoires in COVID-19. Here immunoSEQ multiplex PCR was the method, and the copy in TCRdb shows in-frame clones only, minus some. The sample consists of under 150,000 clones, around 85% of them appearing once. The sample was peripheral blood. Every receptor here comes from an older woman with COVID-19, enrolled during active disease.

The chain has TRBV19 and TRBJ1-1, with 9 positions matching TRBD1. J lost 6 bases, V lost 5 bases, and 10 bases had no gene match. Germline V CDR1 and CDR2: LNHDA, SQIVND (reference sequence). The CDR3 totals 15 residues. The CDR3 nucleotides are TGTGCCAGTAGTGGATTAGGACAGGGGAGTTCTGAAGCTTTCTTT. Translated, it gives CASSGLGQGSSEAFF.

This clone was found once. The gene calls are TRBV7-9 and TRBJ1-1; possible D gene TRBD1, 5 bases. Trimming removed 1 base from V and 7 bases from J, with 10 bases in between. CDR1 is SEHNR and CDR2 is FQNEAQ in the germline V gene (reference sequence). CDR3 length: 13 residues. CDR3 loop: CASSLGWGDEAFF. The CDR3 nucleotides read TGTGCCAGCAGCTTAGGGTGGGGCGATGAAGCTTTCTTT.

This CDR3 is CASSQVTGAYEQYF. The DNA of the CDR3 is TGCGCCAGCAGCCAAGTTACAGGGGCCTACGAGCAGTACTTC. V usage is TRBV4-3 and J usage is TRBJ2-7; TRBD1 matches 7 bases. This CDR3 comprises 14 residues. With V trimmed by 1 base and J by 2 bases, 2 bases remained unmatched. Looked up from germline, CDR1 is LGHNA and CDR2 is YSLEER.

The chain employs TRBV9 and TRBJ2-2; TRBD2 might be the D (6 bases). The CDR3 runs to 15 residues. Trimming stripped 0 bases from V and 7 bases from J, with 13 bases between. Looked up from germline, CDR1 is SGDLS and CDR2 is YYNGEE. CDR3 in amino acids: CASSVGGGDHGELFF. In DNA form, the CDR3 reads TGTGCCAGCAGCGTAGGGGGCGGGGATCACGGGGAGCTGTTTTTT. Full variable domain (remainder filled in from reference TRBV9 and TRBJ2-2): DSGVTQTPKHLITATGQRVTLRCSPRSGDLSVYWYQQSLDQGLQFLIQYYNGEERAKGNILERFSAQQFPDLHSELNLSSLELGDSALYFCASSVGGGDHGELFFGEGSRLTVL.

The chain carries TRBV6-6 and TRBJ2-5, with 7 bases identical to TRBD1. The V gene's germline CDR1 is MNHNY and CDR2 SVGAGI (reference sequence). Losses at the gene ends were 5 bases for V and 5 bases for J; bases not matched to a gene: 5. The CDR3 length is 13 residues. The CDR3 here is CASSLTGVETQYF. The DNA of the CDR3 is TGTGCCAGCAGTCTTACAGGGGTGGAGACCCAGTACTTC.

The chain links TRBV11-3 to TRBJ1-6; the D gene is possibly TRBD1 (6 bases). From germline, CDR1 is SGHNT and CDR2 YENEEA. The CDR3 totals 13 residues. The V and J ends lost 3 bases and 13 bases respectively, with 13 bases between them. The CDR3 DNA is TGTGCCAGCAGCTTGGGGGCTGGGAATCCCCTCCACTTT. Protein sequence: CASSLGAGNPLHF.

This chain's CDR3 is CASRDLTGNYGYTF. DNA for the CDR3: TGCGCCAGCAGAGATCTGACAGGGAACTATGGCTACACCTTC. This rearrangement joins TRBV10-2 to TRBJ1-2; 7 positions match TRBD1. With V trimmed by 6 bases and J by 2 bases, 6 bases remained unmatched. The CDR3 length is 14 residues. CDR1 is WSHSY, CDR2 SAAADI, per germline.

The rearrangement links TRBV18 to TRBJ1-1, with 8 bases fitting TRBD1. J gave up 4 bases and V 3 bases, and 13 bases lay outside the gene matches. From germline, CDR1 is KGHSH and CDR2 LQKENI. The CDR3 sequence is 17 residues long. CDR3 nucleotide sequence: TGTGCCAGCTCACCTCGGACAGGGAGGTTGGTCGGCACTGAAGCTTTCTTT. Its protein is CASSPRTGRLVGTEAFF.

V is TRBV19 and J is TRBJ2-1; 11 bases match TRBD2. The ends lost 2 bases at V and 4 bases at J; junction bases unmatched: 10. In germline, CDR1 is LNHDA, CDR2 SQIVND (reference sequence). CDR3 length: 18 amino acids. CDR3 sequence: CASSIRLAGRTPYNEQFF. The CDR3 nucleotides are TGTGCCAGTAGTATAAGACTAGCGGGGAGAACACCTTACAATGAGCAGTTCTTC.

The chain is built from TRBV7-2 and TRBJ1-2; 7 bases match TRBD1. The germline V gene has CDR1 SGHTA and CDR2 FQGNSA. There are 15 residues in the CDR3. Trimming took 1 base from V and 5 from J; bases not matched to a gene: 7. In DNA form, the CDR3 reads TGTGCCAGCAGCTTAGAGGGGGCGCCTCGGTATGGCTACACCTTC. It is translated as CASSLEGAPRYGYTF.

V usage is TRBV7-3 and J usage is TRBJ2-7, with 8 bases identical to TRBD2. The CDR3 is 14 amino acids. The V and J ends lost 5 bases and 3 bases, in that order; junction bases with no gene match: 6. CDR1 and CDR2 (germline): SGHTA, FQGTGA. CDR3 amino acids: CASSPAGGGYEQYF. DNA of the CDR3: TGTGCCAGCAGCCCCGCGGGGGGCGGCTACGAGCAGTACTTC.

The chain couples TRBV19 to TRBJ1-2, with a possible D match to TRBD1 (6 bases). Germline V gene data show CDR1 as LNHDA and CDR2 as SQIVND (reference sequence). The CDR3 runs 14 residues. V lost 5 bases and J lost 7, with 17 bases in between. The CDR3 reads CASSAIQGNRGYTF. CDR3 sequence (DNA): TGTGCCAGTAGTGCTATTCAGGGGAATCGTGGCTACACCTTC.

With regard to this clone: Distinct nucleotide sequences in the sample also encode this CDR3. The genes are TRBV9 and TRBJ1-1; D not certain. Germline CDR1 and CDR2: SGDLS and YYNGEE. V gave up 2 bases and J gave up 2 bases, with 7 bases separating them. This CDR3 is 13 amino acids long. CDR3 region: CASSVSRNTEAFF. DNA for the CDR3: TGTGCCAGCAGCGTTTCTCGTAACACTGAAGCTTTCTTT.

V is TRBV5-1 and J is TRBJ1-2, with D possibly being TRBD1 (5 bases). V was pared by 0 bases and J by 3 bases, with 12 bases between. Germline V CDR1 and CDR2: SGHRS, YFSETQ. The CDR3 covers 15 residues. CDR3 nucleotides: TGCGCCAGCAGCTTGGTGATGACAGCGTACTATGGCTACACCTTC. Amino acids: CASSLVMTAYYGYTF.